This TCR beta chain was identified during a study of long-term antiretroviral therapy in people with HIV. As for this clone: Its antigen is unidentified.

A v3.0 immunoSEQ assay was performed at survey level. Clones were read by immunoSEQ multiplex PCR, and TCRdb kept only the in-frame ones, dropping some. There are thousands of clones in the sample; around 77% occur only once, and 14% lies in the top ten. V lost 1 base and J lost 6; bases outside the gene matches: 5. The CDR3 length is 15 residues. Germline-derived CDR1 and CDR2 are SGHKS and YYEKEE (reference sequence). Study conclusions and caveats: Even long-term ART left TRB diversity below transplant donor controls, despite gains.

The sequence was collected from a man aged 30-40 years with HIV. The rearrangement joins TRBV5-5 to TRBJ2-3, with 10 bases matching TRBD2. The material sequenced was unsorted PBMCs, taken 0.4 years before starting antiretroviral therapy. The CDR3 spells CASSLTSGAPDTQYF. The CDR3 nucleotides read TGTGCCAGCAGCTTGACTAGCGGGGCCCCGGATACGCAGTATTTT.